The sample holds one count of the clone carrying this TCR beta chain. The source of the sample is a study of blood T cell repertoires in COVID-19. Study processing details: Counts of nucleated cells, estimated from reference gene primer amplification, were obtained. Some clones are missing from TCRdb's copy, which holds only in-frame ones; the method was immunoSEQ multiplex PCR. V and J calls and clone size are copied from that table; D and trimming were computed from the DNA. The sample has roughly 290,000 clones, about 85% seen once. The TCR originated in a human donor with COVID-19, enrolled during active disease. The donor label of this sample is uncertain. Source material: peripheral blood.

CDR3 coding DNA: TGTGCCTGGAGTGCTCGTTCGGACTATGGCTACACCTTC. The encoded protein is CAWSARSDYGYTF. J is TRBJ1-2 and V is TRBV30, with D unresolved. Germline loops: CDR1 GTSNPN, CDR2 SVGIG (reference sequence). V was clipped by 1 base and J by 3 bases, with 9 bases between them. The CDR3 consists of 13 residues. The full variable domain, with the rest looked up from reference TRBV30 and TRBJ1-2, is SQTIHQWPATLVQPVGSPLSLECTVEGTSNPNLYWYRQAAGRGLQLLFYSVGIGQISSEVPQNLSASRPQDRQFILSSKKLLLSDSGFYLCAWSARSDYGYTFGSGTRLTVV.